These 7 T cell receptor beta chains were sequenced from one sample in a study of beta chain features in type 1 diabetes. The antigens of these receptors remain unknown. Of the isolated RNA, all was reverse transcribed, and so the sequenced material was expressed TCRB transcripts. TCRdb's copy holds only in-frame clones and misses some; the assay was immunoSEQ multiplex PCR. The sample yields a few hundred thousand clones, around 24% seen once. Findings and caveats of the study: Shortening that was moderate but significant affected the TCRB CDR3s of Type 1 diabetes patients in all four CD4+ subsets.

The sequencing input was naive CD4+ T cells from blood. These receptors all stem from a woman aged 25 to 39 with type 1 diabetes.

This clone has a handful of counts. The V and J genes are TRBV5-1 and TRBJ2-2; TRBD2 matches 14 bases. The CDR3 runs 16 residues. The germline V gene has CDR1 SGHRS and CDR2 YFSETQ. Trimming cost V 4 bases and J 5 bases; bases outside gene matches: 4. The CDR3 here is CASSAGLAGGTGELFF. Written as DNA, the CDR3 is TGCGCCAGCAGCGCCGGACTAGCGGGAGGTACCGGGGAGCTGTTTTTT.

This clone was counted only a few times. The V and J genes are TRBV7-9 and TRBJ1-3; D unresolved. This CDR3 is built from 13 residues. Trimming left V 5 bases short and J 3 bases short, with 8 bases between. Germline-derived CDR1 and CDR2 are SEHNR and FQNEAQ (reference sequence). The CDR3, as DNA: TGTGCCAGCAGCCTCCGCAGTGGAAACACCATATATTTT. It encodes CASSLRSGNTIYF.

V and J are TRBV5-1 and TRBJ2-7; D possibly corresponds to TRBD1 (5 bases). Trimming left V 4 bases short and J 5 bases short, with 16 bases between. Germline V gene data show CDR1 as SGHRS and CDR2 as YFSETQ. This CDR3 spans 14 amino acids. The CDR3 protein is CASSKGQPPDEQYF. The CDR3 DNA reads TGCGCCAGCAGCAAAGGACAACCCCCGGACGAGCAGTACTTC. The full variable domain, its missing parts supplied by reference TRBV5-1 and TRBJ2-7, is KAGVTQTPRYLIKTRGQQVTLSCSPISGHRSVSWYQQTPGQGLQFLFEYFSETQRNKGNFPGRFSGRQFSNSRSEMNVSTLELGDSALYLCASSKGQPPDEQYFGPGTRLTVT.

This chain connects TRBV4-2 to TRBJ2-3; TRBD2 aligns across 11 bases. This CDR3 has 18 residues. V lost 1 base and J lost 6; bases outside the gene matches: 12. The germline V gene has CDR1 LGHNA and CDR2 YNFKEQ. As DNA, the CDR3 is TGTGCCAGCAGCCAAGTGGCGAATAGCGGGAGGGCTCCCGATACGCAGTATTTT. Translated: CASSQVANSGRAPDTQYF.

This clone was counted only a few times. The chain employs TRBV28 and TRBJ2-7; 7 bases map to TRBD1. The CDR3 has 12 amino acids. Germline V gene data show CDR1 as MDHEN and CDR2 as SYDVKM. J was trimmed by 2 bases and V by 8 bases; bases with no gene match: 3. The CDR3 spells CASWGQTYEQYF. The CDR3 DNA sequence: TGTGCCAGCTGGGGACAGACCTACGAGCAGTACTTC. Combining the CDR3 with reference TRBV28 and TRBJ2-7 gives the whole variable domain DVKVTQSSRYLVKRTGEKVFLECVQDMDHENMFWYRQDPGLGLRLIYFSYDVKMKEKGDIPEGYSVSREKKERFSLILESASTNQTSMYLCASWGQTYEQYFGPGTRLTVT.

The table lists this clone with a few counts. The CDR3 bases are TGTGCCTTTGGGACAGTCCTTATGAACACTGAAGCTTTCTTT. It translates to CAFGTVLMNTEAFF. The rearrangement joins TRBV30 to TRBJ1-1; 7 positions match TRBD1. Trimming cost V 7 bases and J 0 bases; bases outside gene matches: 8. This CDR3 region has 14 residues. Germline assignment: CDR1 GTSNPN and CDR2 SVGIG (reference sequence).

The chain combines TRBV7-9 with TRBJ2-3; perhaps TRBD2 as D (5 bases). Trimming took 3 bases from V and 2 from J, leaving 15 bases between them. The CDR3 loop spans 16 amino acids. The germline CDR1 and CDR2 sequences are SEHNR and FQNEAQ (reference sequence). CDR3: CASSLPGEVFTDTQYF. The CDR3, as DNA: TGTGCCAGCAGCTTGCCCGGGGAAGTCTTCACAGATACGCAGTATTTT.